This T cell receptor beta chain appears in the sequencing data of a study of somatic mutations in cytotoxic T cells in rheumatoid arthritis. Study outcomes and limitations: Antigenic targets recognized by the expanded CD8+ clones remained undetermined. Clonality of CD8+ T cells, which was compared between rheumatoid arthritis patients and age-matched healthy controls, did not differ significantly.

TCRdb keeps only in-frame clones here, not all; method: immunoSEQ multiplex PCR. This repertoire shows around 15,000 clones, more than 70% found once; its top ten account for roughly 13%. As concerns this clone: Its antigen is still unknown.

The CDR3 contains 14 residues. V lost 5 bases, J lost 5 bases, and 7 bases stayed unmatched. Germline assignment: CDR1 SEHNR and CDR2 FQNEAQ (reference sequence). What was sequenced was CD8+ T cells sorted from blood. The chain is built from TRBV7-9 and TRBJ2-7; 9 bases line up with TRBD1. The sequence derives from an adult with rheumatoid arthritis. The chain's CDR3 is CASSAGQGRDEQYF. For the CDR3, the DNA is TGTGCCAGCAGCGCGGGACAGGGAAGGGACGAGCAGTACTTC.